The 17 T cell receptor beta chains listed next were all sequenced from one sample in a study of T-cell memory formation after mild COVID-19 (dated by TCRdb to the early 2020s). Preparation of the library involved 5' RACE. TCRdb shows the sequencer as Illumina NovaSeq 6000. The public reads were reprocessed in TCRdb via fastp at Q25 and MiXCR, keeping in-frame beta chains. Each entry is one CDR3 protein sequence, shown with its most common DNA and genes. The sample contains roughly 240,000 distinct CDR3 sequences, 15% of them found a single time. More than 2% of the sample goes to the ten largest clones. The specimen was PBMCs or a T cell subset sorted from them (not recorded which). The receptors were gathered from an adult woman who had mild COVID-19 (a few samples of this study predate the infection). The sample titles of this study are shuffled in the database, so cell type and time point are left out; the donor was told from shared clones.

V gene TRBV7-7 combines with J gene TRBJ1-4, with TRBD1 identical over 9 bases. Looked up from germline, CDR1 is SSHAT and CDR2 is FNYEAQ (reference sequence). This CDR3 comprises 15 residues. V shed 5 bases and J 5 bases; nucleotides not matched to a gene: 6. Written as DNA, the CDR3 is TGTGCCAGCAGCCTCCAGACAGGGGGAAATGAAAAACTGTTTTTT. Encoded protein: CASSLQTGGNEKLFF.

The J gene is TRBJ1-2, the V gene TRBV5-5; 7 nucleotides line up with TRBD1. V lost 3 bases, J lost 6 bases, and 14 bases stayed unmatched. Germline V CDR1 and CDR2: SGHKS, YYEKEE (reference sequence). This CDR3 is built from 16 residues. The CDR3 nucleotides read TGTGCCAGCAGCTACCGGGACAGACCCTCTCTTGATGGCTACACCTTC. Translating it yields CASSYRDRPSLDGYTF. Full variable domain (rest looked up from reference TRBV5-5 and TRBJ1-2): DAGVTQSPTHLIKTRGQQVTLRCSPISGHKSVSWYQQVLGQGPQFIFQYYEKEERGRGNFPDRFSARQFPNYSSELNVNALLLGDSALYLCASSYRDRPSLDGYTFGSGTRLTVV.

The chain carries TRBV4-1 and TRBJ2-7, with 7 bases matching TRBD2. The CDR3 totals 15 residues. Trimming cost V 4 bases and J 2 bases; bases outside gene matches: 8. Germline lookup yields CDR1 MGHRA and CDR2 YSYEKL. The CDR3 here is CASSLSGTTTYEQYF. The CDR3 coding sequence is TGCGCCAGCAGCCTATCCGGGACTACCACCTACGAGCAGTACTTC.

This clonotype was counted ten times or more. The CDR3 loop reads CASSENSGNTIYF. The CDR3 DNA reads TGTGCCAGCAGTGAAAACTCTGGAAACACCATATATTTT. J is TRBJ1-3 and V is TRBV12-3 or TRBV12-4, with no clear D. V lost 5 bases and J 0 bases, leaving 5 bases between the germline ends. The CDR3 has 13 amino acids.

This clonotype was counted ten times or more. The V gene is TRBV4-2, the J gene TRBJ2-1; D may be TRBD1 (6 bases). The CDR3 length is 17 residues. The V and J ends lost 1 base and 2 bases respectively, with 15 bases between them. CDR1 and CDR2 from the germline V gene are LGHNA and YNFKEQ. CDR3 in amino acids: CASSQGGQGSTYNEQFF. The CDR3 bases are TGTGCCAGCAGCCAAGGGGGGCAGGGGTCTACCTACAATGAGCAGTTCTTC.

The V and J genes are TRBV12-3 or TRBV12-4 and TRBJ2-5; 9 bases map to TRBD1. With 5 bases clipped from V and 1 base from J, the junction kept 2 bases outside the gene matches. This CDR3 comprises 14 residues. The DNA for the CDR3 is TGTGCCAGCAGTAGGGACAGGGCCCAAGAGACCCAGTACTTC. Protein sequence: CASSRDRAQETQYF.

The chain links TRBV5-5 to TRBJ1-5; unclear D gene. The CDR3 has 13 amino acids. V lost 5 bases to trimming and J lost 5 bases, with 11 bases between them. Looked up from germline, CDR1 is SGHKS and CDR2 is YYEKEE (reference sequence). The CDR3 spells CASSTAPDQPQHF. CDR3 nucleotide sequence: TGTGCCAGCAGTACGGCACCCGATCAGCCCCAGCATTTT. The full variable domain, rest sourced from reference TRBV5-5 and TRBJ1-5, is DAGVTQSPTHLIKTRGQQVTLRCSPISGHKSVSWYQQVLGQGPQFIFQYYEKEERGRGNFPDRFSARQFPNYSSELNVNALLLGDSALYLCASSTAPDQPQHFGDGTRLSIL.

The rearrangement uses TRBV7-2 and TRBJ1-5; no clear D gene. Germline assignment: CDR1 SGHTA and CDR2 FQGNSA. V shed 0 bases and J shed 4 bases, with 4 bases lying between them. This CDR3 has 13 residues. This chain's CDR3 is CASSLAPNQPQHF. CDR3 DNA: TGTGCCAGCAGCTTAGCTCCAAATCAGCCCCAGCATTTT. The full variable domain, completed using reference TRBV7-2 and TRBJ1-5, is GAGVSQSPSNKVTEKGKDVELRCDPISGHTALYWYRQSLGQGLEFLIYFQGNSAPDKSGLPSDRFSAERTGGSVSTLTIQRTQQEDSAVYLCASSLAPNQPQHFGDGTRLSIL.

This clonotype was seen repeatedly, ten times or more. This chain connects TRBV7-8 to TRBJ2-1; 12 bases fit TRBD2. The CDR3 runs to 16 residues. The V gene end was trimmed by 5 bases and the J gene end by 6 bases; junction bases not matched to a gene: 8. The V gene's germline CDR1 is SGHVS and CDR2 FQNEAQ. The CDR3 loop reads CASSGLLAGGLNEQFF. CDR3 nucleotides: TGTGCCAGCAGCGGGCTCCTAGCGGGGGGGCTCAATGAGCAGTTCTTC. Supplemented by reference TRBV7-8 and TRBJ2-1, the full variable domain reads GAGVSQSPRYKVAKRGQDVALRCDPISGHVSLFWYQQALGQGPEFLTYFQNEAQLDKSGLPSDRFFAERPEGSVSTLKIQRTQQEDSAVYLCASSGLLAGGLNEQFFGPGTRLTVL.

The chain has TRBV28 and TRBJ2-7; 8 bases are shared with TRBD1. Trimming removed 6 bases from V and 3 bases from J; junction bases left unmatched: 1. Per germline, CDR1 MDHEN and CDR2 SYDVKM. The CDR3 is 12 amino acids. CDR3 sequence reads: CASRDRVYEQYF. The CDR3 DNA sequence: TGTGCCAGCAGGGACAGGGTCTACGAGCAGTACTTC.

This clonotype turned up a few times. The rearrangement uses TRBV5-1 and TRBJ2-3, with D uncertain. The CDR3 length is 13 residues. CDR1 and CDR2 from the germline V gene are SGHRS and YFSETQ. The V end was cut by 4 bases, the J end by 2 bases, with 8 bases between. This chain's CDR3 is CASSVGFTDTQYF. DNA for the CDR3: TGCGCCAGCAGCGTCGGATTCACAGATACGCAGTATTTT. Variable domain in full (rest from reference TRBV5-1 and TRBJ2-3): KAGVTQTPRYLIKTRGQQVTLSCSPISGHRSVSWYQQTPGQGLQFLFEYFSETQRNKGNFPGRFSGRQFSNSRSEMNVSTLELGDSALYLCASSVGFTDTQYFGPGTRLTVL.

The rearrangement uses TRBV6-2 or TRBV6-3 and TRBJ2-5, with 8 bases fitting TRBD2. The CDR3 spans 12 residues. V dropped 5 bases and J dropped 11; count of bases not matched to a gene: 7. Germline CDR1 and CDR2: MNHEY and SVGEGT. The CDR3 nucleotides read TGTGCCAGCAGTGGGGGTAGCGGGATGCAGTACTTC. Its protein product is CASSGGSGMQYF.

The V call is TRBV3-1, the J call TRBJ1-1; D is unresolved. V was shortened by 0 bases and J by 7 bases, with 9 bases between the two germline ends. CDR3 length equals 13 residues. Germline V gives CDR1 LGHDT, CDR2 YNNKEL (reference sequence). The CDR3 is CASSQDDLGEAFF. The DNA of the CDR3 is TGTGCCAGCAGCCAAGACGACCTGGGTGAAGCTTTCTTT.

The table lists this clonotype with a few counts. The chain uses TRBV3-1 and TRBJ1-1; weak D call: TRBD1 (5 bases). Germline V gives CDR1 LGHDT, CDR2 YNNKEL (reference sequence). The CDR3 extends over 13 amino acids. V was cut by 8 bases and J by 4 bases, with 14 bases left in between. The chain's CDR3 is CASQGAWSTEAFF. For the CDR3, the DNA is TGTGCCAGCCAAGGGGCTTGGAGCACTGAAGCTTTCTTT.

The V call is TRBV20-1, the J call TRBJ2-3, with TRBD1 as a possible D gene (5 bases). V was clipped by 3 bases and J by 6 bases, with 22 bases between them. CDR3 length: 16 amino acids. In germline, CDR1 is DFQATT, CDR2 SNEGSKA (reference sequence). CDR3 coding DNA: TGCAGTGCTAGGGAAATAAAGGCAGGGAAGGGCGATACGCAGTATTTT. Amino acid sequence: CSAREIKAGKGDTQYF.

This clonotype was observed a few times. The CDR3 DNA follows: TGTGCCAGCAGCCGGCACCAGGTCGCGAACACCGGGGAGCTGTTTTTT. This encodes CASSRHQVANTGELFF. The rearrangement joins TRBV7-6 to TRBJ2-2; no reliable D call. From germline, CDR1 is SGHVS and CDR2 FNYEAQ. Trimming shortened V by 5 bases and J by 0 bases, and 13 bases separated the two germline ends. The CDR3 length is 16 residues.

In its sample, this clonotype was seen many times. This chain connects TRBV12-3 or TRBV12-4 to TRBJ1-1; a weak D match, TRBD1 (6 bases). The ends were cut back, 6 bases at V and 5 bases at J, with 16 bases in the middle. This CDR3 has 14 amino acids. In DNA, the CDR3 is TGTGCCAGCAGGGACGGGGGCGGGGCTACTGAAGCTTTCTTT. Translation gives CASRDGGGATEAFF.